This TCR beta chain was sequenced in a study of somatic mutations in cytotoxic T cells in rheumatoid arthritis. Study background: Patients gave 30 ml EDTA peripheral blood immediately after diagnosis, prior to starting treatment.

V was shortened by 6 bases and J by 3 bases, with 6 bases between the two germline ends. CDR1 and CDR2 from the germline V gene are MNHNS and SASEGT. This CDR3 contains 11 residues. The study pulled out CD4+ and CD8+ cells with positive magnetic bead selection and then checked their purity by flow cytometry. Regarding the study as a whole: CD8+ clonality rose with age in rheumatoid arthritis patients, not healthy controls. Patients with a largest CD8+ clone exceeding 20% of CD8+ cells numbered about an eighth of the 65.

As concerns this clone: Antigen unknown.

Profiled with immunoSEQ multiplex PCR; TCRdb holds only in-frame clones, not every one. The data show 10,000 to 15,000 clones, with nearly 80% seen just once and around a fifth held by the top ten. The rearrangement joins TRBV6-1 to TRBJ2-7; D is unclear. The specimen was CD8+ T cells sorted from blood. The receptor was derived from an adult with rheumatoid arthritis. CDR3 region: CASSMIYEQYF. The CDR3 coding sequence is TGTGCCAGCAGCATGATCTACGAGCAGTACTTC.